The clone carrying this T cell receptor beta chain was seen more than once but under ten times. TCRdb's copy holds only in-frame clones and misses some; the assay was immunoSEQ multiplex PCR. The table records roughly 77,000 clones, roughly 90% of them present only once. These data belong to a study of T cell responses to AZD1222 COVID-19 vaccine. Germline loops: CDR1 MDHEN, CDR2 SYDVKM. The CDR3 runs to 11 residues. V lost 10 bases to trimming and J lost 0 bases, with 3 bases between them. Sequencing used peripheral blood, obtained 28 days after the second AZD1222 dose. The clonotype originates from an adult who received the AZD1222 COVID-19 vaccine. The chain has TRBV28 and TRBJ1-4; no definite D call. The CDR3, as DNA: TGTGCCATTACAACTAATGAAAAACTGTTTTTT. Its protein is CAITTNEKLFF. The complete variable domain, with remaining parts taken from reference TRBV28 and TRBJ1-4, reads DVKVTQSSRYLVKRTGEKVFLECVQDMDHENMFWYRQDPGLGLRLIYFSYDVKMKEKGDIPEGYSVSREKKERFSLILESASTNQTSMYLCAITTNEKLFFGSGTQLSVL.